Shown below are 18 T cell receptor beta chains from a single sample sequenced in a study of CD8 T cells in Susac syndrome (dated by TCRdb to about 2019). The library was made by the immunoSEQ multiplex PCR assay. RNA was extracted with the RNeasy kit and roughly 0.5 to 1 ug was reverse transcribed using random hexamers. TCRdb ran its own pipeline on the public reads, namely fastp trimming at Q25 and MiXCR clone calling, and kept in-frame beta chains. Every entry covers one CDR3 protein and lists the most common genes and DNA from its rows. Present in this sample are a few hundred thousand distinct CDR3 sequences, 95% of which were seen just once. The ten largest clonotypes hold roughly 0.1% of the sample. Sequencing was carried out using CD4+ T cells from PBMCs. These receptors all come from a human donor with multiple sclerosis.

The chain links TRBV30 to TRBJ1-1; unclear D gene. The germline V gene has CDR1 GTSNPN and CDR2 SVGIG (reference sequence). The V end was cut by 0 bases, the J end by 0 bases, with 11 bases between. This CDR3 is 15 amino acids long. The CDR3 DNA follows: TGTGCCTGGAGTGTAAGAGGAATCATGAACACTGAAGCTTTCTTT. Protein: CAWSVRGIMNTEAFF.

The CDR3 coding sequence is TGTGCCAGCTCACCACGGGTCCTAACCTACGAGCAGTACTTC. Translating it yields CASSPRVLTYEQYF. The chain is built from TRBV18 and TRBJ2-7; D is ambiguous. Looked up from germline, CDR1 is KGHSH and CDR2 is LQKENI. CDR3 length: 14 residues. Trimming left V 1 base short and J 2 bases short, with 9 bases between.

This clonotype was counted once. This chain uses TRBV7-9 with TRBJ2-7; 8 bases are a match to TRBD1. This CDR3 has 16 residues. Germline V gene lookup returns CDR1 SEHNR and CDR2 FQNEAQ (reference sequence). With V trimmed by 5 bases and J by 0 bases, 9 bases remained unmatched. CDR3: CASSPRQGTYSYEQYF. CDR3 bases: TGTGCCAGCAGCCCGCGACAGGGGACTTACTCCTACGAGCAGTACTTC.

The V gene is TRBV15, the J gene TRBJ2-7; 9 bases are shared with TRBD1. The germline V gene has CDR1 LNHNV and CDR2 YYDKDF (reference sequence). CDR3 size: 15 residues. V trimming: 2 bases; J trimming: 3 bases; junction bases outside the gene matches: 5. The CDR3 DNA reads TGTGCCACCAGCAGAAACACGGGACAGGGCTACGAGCAGTACTTC. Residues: CATSRNTGQGYEQYF.

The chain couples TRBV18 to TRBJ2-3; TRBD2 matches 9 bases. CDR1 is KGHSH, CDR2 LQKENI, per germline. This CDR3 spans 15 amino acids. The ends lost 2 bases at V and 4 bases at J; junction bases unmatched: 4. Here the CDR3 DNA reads TGTGCCAGCTCACCAAGGCGGACTAGCGCAGATACGCAGTATTTT. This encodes CASSPRRTSADTQYF. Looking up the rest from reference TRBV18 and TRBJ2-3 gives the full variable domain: NAGVMQNPRHLVRRRGQEARLRCSPMKGHSHVYWYRQLPEEGLKFMVYLQKENIIDESGMPKERFSAEFPKEGPSILRIQQVVRGDSAAYFCASSPRRTSADTQYFGPGTRLTVL.

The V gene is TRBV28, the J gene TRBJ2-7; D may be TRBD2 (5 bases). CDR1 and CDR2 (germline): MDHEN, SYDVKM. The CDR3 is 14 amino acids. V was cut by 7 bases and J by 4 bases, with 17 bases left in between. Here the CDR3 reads CASTINGVGYEQYF. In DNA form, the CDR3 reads TGTGCCAGCACCATTAACGGGGTGGGATACGAGCAGTACTTC. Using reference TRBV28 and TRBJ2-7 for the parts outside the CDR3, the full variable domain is DVKVTQSSRYLVKRTGEKVFLECVQDMDHENMFWYRQDPGLGLRLIYFSYDVKMKEKGDIPEGYSVSREKKERFSLILESASTNQTSMYLCASTINGVGYEQYFGPGTRLTVT.

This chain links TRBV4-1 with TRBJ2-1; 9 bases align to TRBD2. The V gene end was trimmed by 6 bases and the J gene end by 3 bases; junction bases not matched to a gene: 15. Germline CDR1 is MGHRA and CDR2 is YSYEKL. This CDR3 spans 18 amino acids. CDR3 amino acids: CASRHQGTRGGGYNEQFF. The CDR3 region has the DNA TGCGCCAGCAGGCATCAAGGTACCCGCGGGGGGGGCTACAATGAGCAGTTCTTC.

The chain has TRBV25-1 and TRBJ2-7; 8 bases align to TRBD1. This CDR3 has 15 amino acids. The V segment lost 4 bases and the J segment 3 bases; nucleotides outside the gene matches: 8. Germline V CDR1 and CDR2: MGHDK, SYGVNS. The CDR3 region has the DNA TGTGCCAGCAGTGGAGGGGGTACAGGGGGCTACGAGCAGTACTTC. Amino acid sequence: CASSGGGTGGYEQYF.

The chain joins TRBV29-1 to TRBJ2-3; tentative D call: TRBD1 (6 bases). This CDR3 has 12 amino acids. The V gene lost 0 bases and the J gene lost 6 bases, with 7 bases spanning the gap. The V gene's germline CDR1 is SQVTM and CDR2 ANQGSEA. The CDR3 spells CSVEDRGDTQYF. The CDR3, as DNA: TGCAGCGTTGAAGATAGGGGGGATACGCAGTATTTT.

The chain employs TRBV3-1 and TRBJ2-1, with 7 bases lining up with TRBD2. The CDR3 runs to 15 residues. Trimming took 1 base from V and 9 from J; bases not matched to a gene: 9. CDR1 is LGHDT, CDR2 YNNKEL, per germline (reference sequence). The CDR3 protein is CASSQGTSSYSEQFF. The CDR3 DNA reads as TGTGCCAGCAGCCAAGGGACTAGTAGCTATAGTGAGCAGTTCTTC.

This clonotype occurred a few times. The chain's CDR3 is CSAGSDSYEQYF. CDR3 coding DNA: TGCAGCGCCGGATCGGATTCCTACGAGCAGTACTTC. The chain employs TRBV29-1 and TRBJ2-7; D remains unclear. CDR1 SQVTM and CDR2 ANQGSEA come from the germline V gene. The CDR3 totals 12 residues. V lost 7 bases, J lost 1 base, and 11 bases lay in between.

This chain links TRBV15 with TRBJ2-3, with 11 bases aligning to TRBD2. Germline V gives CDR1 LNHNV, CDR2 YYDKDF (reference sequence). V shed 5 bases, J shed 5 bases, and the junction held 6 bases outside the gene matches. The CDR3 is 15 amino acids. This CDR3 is CATSPSGRTQDTQYF. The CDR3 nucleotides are TGTGCCACCAGCCCTAGCGGGAGGACTCAAGATACGCAGTATTTT.

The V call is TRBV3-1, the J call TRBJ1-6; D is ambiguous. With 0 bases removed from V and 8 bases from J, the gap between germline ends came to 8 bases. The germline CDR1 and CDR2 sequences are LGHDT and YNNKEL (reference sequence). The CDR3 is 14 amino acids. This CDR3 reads CASSQEYGDSPLHF. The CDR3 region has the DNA TGTGCCAGCAGCCAAGAGTACGGAGATTCACCCCTCCACTTT. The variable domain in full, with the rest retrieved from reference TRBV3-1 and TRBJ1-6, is DTAVSQTPKYLVTQMGNDKSIKCEQNLGHDTMYWYKQDSKKFLKIMFSYNNKELIINETVPNRFSPKSPDKAHLNLHINSLELGDSAVYFCASSQEYGDSPLHFGNGTRLTVT.

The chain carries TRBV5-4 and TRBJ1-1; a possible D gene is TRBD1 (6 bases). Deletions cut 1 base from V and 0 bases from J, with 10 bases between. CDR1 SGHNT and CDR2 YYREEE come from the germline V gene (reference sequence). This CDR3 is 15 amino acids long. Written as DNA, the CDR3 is TGTGCCAGCAGCTTGCCGGACAGATTGAACACTGAAGCTTTCTTT. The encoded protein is CASSLPDRLNTEAFF.

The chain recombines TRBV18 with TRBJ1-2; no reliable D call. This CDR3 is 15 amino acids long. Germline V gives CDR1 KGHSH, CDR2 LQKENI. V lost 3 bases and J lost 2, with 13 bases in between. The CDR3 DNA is TGTGCCAGCTCACCTCGGGGAATAGACAACTATGGCTACACCTTC. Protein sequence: CASSPRGIDNYGYTF.

This chain's CDR3 is CASSDPARGQGRETQYF. CDR3 nucleotide sequence: TGTGCCAGCAGTGACCCCGCGCGGGGACAGGGTCGGGAGACCCAGTACTTC. The chain couples TRBV25-1 to TRBJ2-5; 9 bases align to TRBD1. The CDR3 has 17 amino acids. With V trimmed by 3 bases and J by 5 bases, 13 bases remained unmatched. Germline CDR1 is MGHDK and CDR2 is SYGVNS.

The CDR3 DNA is TGCAGTGCTCCCTCTAGGGTCGAGCAGTTCTTC. Encoded protein: CSAPSRVEQFF. The rearrangement joins TRBV20-1 to TRBJ2-1; D gene uncertain. Germline assignment: CDR1 DFQATT and CDR2 SNEGSKA (reference sequence). Between the trimmed V and J ends, which lost 5 bases and 10 bases, there was a span of 12 bases. CDR3 length equals 11 residues.

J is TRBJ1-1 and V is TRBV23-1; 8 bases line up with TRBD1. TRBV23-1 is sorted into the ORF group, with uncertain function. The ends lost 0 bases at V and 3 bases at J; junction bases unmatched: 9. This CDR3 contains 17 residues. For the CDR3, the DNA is TGCGCCAGCAGTCAATCGTGGGACAGGTGGGGGGACACTGAAGCTTTCTTT. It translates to CASSQSWDRWGDTEAFF.